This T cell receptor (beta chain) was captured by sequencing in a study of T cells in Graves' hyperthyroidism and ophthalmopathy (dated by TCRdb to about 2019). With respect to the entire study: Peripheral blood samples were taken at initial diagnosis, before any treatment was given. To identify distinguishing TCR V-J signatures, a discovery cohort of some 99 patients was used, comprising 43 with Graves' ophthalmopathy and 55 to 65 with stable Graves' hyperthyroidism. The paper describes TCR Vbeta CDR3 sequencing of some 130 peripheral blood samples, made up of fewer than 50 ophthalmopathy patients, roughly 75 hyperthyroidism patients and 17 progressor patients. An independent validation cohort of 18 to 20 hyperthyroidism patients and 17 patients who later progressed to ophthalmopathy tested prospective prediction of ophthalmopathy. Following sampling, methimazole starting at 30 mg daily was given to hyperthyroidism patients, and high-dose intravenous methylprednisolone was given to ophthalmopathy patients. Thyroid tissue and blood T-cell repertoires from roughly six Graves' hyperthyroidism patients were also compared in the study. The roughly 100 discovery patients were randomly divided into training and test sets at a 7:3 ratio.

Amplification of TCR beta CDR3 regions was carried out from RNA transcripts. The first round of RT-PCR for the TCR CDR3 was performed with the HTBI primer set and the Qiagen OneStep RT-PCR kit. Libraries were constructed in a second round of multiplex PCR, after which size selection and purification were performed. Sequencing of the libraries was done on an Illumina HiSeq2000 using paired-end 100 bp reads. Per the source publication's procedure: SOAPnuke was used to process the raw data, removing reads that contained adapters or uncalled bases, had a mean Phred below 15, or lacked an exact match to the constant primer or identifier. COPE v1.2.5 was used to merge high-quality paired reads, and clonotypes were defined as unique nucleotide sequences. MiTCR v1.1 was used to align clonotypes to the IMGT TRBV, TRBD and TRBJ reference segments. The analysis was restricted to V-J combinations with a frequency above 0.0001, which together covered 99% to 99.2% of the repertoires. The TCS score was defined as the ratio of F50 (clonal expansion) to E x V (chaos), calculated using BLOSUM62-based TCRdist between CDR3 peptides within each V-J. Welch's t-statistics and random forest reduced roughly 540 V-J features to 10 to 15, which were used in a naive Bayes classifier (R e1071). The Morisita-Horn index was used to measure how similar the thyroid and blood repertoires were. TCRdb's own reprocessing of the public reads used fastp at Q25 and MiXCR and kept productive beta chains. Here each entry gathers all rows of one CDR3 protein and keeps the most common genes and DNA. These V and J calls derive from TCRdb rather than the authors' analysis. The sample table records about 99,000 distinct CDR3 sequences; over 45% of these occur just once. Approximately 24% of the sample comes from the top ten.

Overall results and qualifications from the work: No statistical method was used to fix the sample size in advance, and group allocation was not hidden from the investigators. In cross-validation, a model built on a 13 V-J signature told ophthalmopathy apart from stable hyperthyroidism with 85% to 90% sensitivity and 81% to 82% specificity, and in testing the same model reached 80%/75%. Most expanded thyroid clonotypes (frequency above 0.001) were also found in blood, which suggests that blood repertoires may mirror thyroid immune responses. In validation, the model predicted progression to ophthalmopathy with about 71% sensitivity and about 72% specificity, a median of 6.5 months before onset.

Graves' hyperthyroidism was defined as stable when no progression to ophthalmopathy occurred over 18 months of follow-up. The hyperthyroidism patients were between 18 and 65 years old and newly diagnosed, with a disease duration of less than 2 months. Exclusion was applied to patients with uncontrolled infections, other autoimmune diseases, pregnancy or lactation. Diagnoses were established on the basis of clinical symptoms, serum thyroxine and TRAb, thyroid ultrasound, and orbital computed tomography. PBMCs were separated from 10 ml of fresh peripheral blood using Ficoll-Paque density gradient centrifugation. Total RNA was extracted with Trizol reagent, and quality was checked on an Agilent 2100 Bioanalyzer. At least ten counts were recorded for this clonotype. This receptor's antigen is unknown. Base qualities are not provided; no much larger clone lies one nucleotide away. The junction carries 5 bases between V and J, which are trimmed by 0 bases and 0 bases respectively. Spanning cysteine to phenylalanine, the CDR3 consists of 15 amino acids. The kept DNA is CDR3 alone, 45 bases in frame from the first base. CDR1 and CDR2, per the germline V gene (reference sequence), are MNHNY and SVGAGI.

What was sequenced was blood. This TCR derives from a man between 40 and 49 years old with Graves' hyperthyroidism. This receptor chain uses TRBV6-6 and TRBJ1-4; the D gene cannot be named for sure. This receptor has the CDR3 CASSYSTATNEKLFF. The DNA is TGTGCCAGCAGTTACTCTACAGCAACTAATGAAAAACTGTTTTTT.